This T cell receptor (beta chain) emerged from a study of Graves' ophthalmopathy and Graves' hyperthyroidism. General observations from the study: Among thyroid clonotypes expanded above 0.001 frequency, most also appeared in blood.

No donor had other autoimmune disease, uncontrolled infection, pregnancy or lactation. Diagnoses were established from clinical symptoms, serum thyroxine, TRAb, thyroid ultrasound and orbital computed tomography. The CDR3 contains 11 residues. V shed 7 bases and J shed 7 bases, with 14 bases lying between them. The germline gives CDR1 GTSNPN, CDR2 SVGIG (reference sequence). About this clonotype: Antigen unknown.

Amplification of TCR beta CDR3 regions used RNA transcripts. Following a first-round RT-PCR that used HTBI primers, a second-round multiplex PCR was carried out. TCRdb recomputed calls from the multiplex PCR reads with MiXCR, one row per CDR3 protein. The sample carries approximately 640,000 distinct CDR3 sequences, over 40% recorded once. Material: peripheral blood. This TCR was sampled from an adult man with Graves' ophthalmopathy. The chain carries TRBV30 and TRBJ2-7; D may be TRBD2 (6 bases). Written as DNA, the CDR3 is TGTGCCTCCGGCCAGGAGGGAGAGCAGTACTTC. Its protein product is CASGQEGEQYF.